The sample holds one count of the clone carrying this TCR beta chain. This entry belongs to a study of shared clonotypes between healthy human individuals. CD45RO negativity and positive selection for CCR7 defined naive CD8 cells, a population that excluded terminally differentiated effector memory CD45RA+ cells. Produced via immunoSEQ multiplex PCR; TCRdb's table is partial and in-frame only. The sample carries millions of clones, about 95% recorded once. The trim removed 0 bases at V and 3 bases at J, leaving 8 bases unmatched. The CDR3 contains 17 residues. Per the germline V gene, CDR1 is MGHRA and CDR2 is YSYEKL.

This clonotype was sampled from a man aged 18 to 29 in good health. The chain has TRBV4-1 and TRBJ2-3; 8 bases match TRBD1. The sample comprised naive CD8+ T cells sorted from blood. CDR3 sequence: CASSQDVGRGPTDTQYF. CDR3 in DNA: TGCGCCAGCAGCCAAGATGTTGGCAGGGGGCCAACAGATACGCAGTATTTT.